Many counts were recorded for the clone carrying this T cell receptor beta chain. TCR beta CDR3 region amplification was performed from RNA transcripts. HTBI primers drove first-round RT-PCR of the TCR CDR3. Using its own MiXCR run on the multiplex PCR reads, TCRdb lists one record per CDR3 protein. This sample has just over 550,000 distinct CDR3 sequences, with 46% found just once. The V end was cut by 2 bases, the J end by 11 bases, with 12 bases between. Germline CDR1 is SEHNR and CDR2 is FQNEAQ (reference sequence). This CDR3 is 12 amino acids long. These data are taken from a study of T cells in Graves' hyperthyroidism and ophthalmopathy. The diagnoses drew upon clinical symptoms, serum thyroxine and TRAb, thyroid ultrasound and orbital computed tomography.

The chain carries TRBV7-9 and TRBJ1-2, with D unclear. The sequence derives from a young woman with Graves' hyperthyroidism. Sequencing was done on a sample of peripheral blood or thyroid tissue (not recorded which). The CDR3 protein is CASSLLGSTYTF. The CDR3 DNA reads as TGTGCCAGCAGCTTACTAGGTTCGACATACACCTTC.